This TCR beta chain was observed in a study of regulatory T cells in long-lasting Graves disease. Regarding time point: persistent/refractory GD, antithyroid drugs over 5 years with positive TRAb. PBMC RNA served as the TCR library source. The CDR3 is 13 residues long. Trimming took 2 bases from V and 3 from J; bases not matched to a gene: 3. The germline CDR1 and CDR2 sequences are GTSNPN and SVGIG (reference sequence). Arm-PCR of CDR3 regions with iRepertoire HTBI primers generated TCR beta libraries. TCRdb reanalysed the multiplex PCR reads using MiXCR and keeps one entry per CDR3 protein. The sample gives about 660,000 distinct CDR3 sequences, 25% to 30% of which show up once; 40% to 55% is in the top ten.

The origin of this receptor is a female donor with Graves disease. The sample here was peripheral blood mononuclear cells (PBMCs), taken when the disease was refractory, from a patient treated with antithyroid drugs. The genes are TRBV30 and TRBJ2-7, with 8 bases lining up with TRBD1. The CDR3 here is CAWSQGARYEQYF. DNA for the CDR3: TGTGCCTGGAGTCAGGGGGCCCGCTACGAGCAGTACTTC.